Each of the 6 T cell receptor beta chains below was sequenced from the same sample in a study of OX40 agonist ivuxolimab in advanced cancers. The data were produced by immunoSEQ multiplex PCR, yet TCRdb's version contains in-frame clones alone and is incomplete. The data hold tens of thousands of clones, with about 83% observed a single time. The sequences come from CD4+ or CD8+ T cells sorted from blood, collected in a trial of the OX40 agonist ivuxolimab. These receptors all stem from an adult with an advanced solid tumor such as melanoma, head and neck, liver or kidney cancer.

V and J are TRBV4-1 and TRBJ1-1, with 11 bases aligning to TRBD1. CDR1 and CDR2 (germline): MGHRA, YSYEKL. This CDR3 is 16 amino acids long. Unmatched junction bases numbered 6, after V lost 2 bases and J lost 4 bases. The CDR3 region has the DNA TGCGCCAGCAGCCAAAGCCCCGGGACAGGGGGCACTGAAGCTTTCTTT. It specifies CASSQSPGTGGTEAFF.

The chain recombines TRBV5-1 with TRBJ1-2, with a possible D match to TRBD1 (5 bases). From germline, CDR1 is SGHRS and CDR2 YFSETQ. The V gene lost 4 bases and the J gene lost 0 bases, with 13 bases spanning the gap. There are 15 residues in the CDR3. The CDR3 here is CASSLGSGANYGYTF. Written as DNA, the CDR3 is TGCGCCAGCAGCCTCGGGTCGGGGGCTAACTATGGCTACACCTTC.

Written as DNA, the CDR3 is TGTGCCAGCAGTTTATCAACGAGTGAAGCTTTCTTT. This translates into CASSLSTSEAFF. The chain joins TRBV28 to TRBJ1-1; D not certain. This CDR3 has 12 residues. V lost 1 base and J lost 7, with 7 bases in between. Germline V CDR1 and CDR2: MDHEN, SYDVKM. The full variable domain, rest sourced from reference TRBV28 and TRBJ1-1, is DVKVTQSSRYLVKRTGEKVFLECVQDMDHENMFWYRQDPGLGLRLIYFSYDVKMKEKGDIPEGYSVSREKKERFSLILESASTNQTSMYLCASSLSTSEAFFGQGTRLTVV.

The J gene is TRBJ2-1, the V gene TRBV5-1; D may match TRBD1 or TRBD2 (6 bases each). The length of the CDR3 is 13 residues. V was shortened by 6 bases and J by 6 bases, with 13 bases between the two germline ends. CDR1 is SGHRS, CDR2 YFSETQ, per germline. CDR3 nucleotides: TGCGCCAGCACCAGGGGAGGACGCAATGAGCAGTTCTTC. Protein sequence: CASTRGGRNEQFF.

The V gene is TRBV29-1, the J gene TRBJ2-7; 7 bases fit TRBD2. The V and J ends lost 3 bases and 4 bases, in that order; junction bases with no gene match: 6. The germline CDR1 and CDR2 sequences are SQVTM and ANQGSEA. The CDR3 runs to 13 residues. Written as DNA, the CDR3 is TGCAGCGTTGAGGGCGGGGGTGGTTACGAGCAGTACTTC. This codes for CSVEGGGGYEQYF.

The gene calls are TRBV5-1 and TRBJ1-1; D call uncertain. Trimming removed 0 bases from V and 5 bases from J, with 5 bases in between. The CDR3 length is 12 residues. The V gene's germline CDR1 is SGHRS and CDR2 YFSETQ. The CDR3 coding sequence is TGCGCCAGCAGCTTGGATGGTACTGAAGCTTTCTTT. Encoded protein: CASSLDGTEAFF. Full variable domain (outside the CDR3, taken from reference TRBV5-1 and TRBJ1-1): KAGVTQTPRYLIKTRGQQVTLSCSPISGHRSVSWYQQTPGQGLQFLFEYFSETQRNKGNFPGRFSGRQFSNSRSEMNVSTLELGDSALYLCASSLDGTEAFFGQGTRLTVV.